This TCR beta chain is drawn from a study of blood T cell repertoires in COVID-19. At the level of the study: Acute and convalescent COVID-19 samples came from the United States, Italy and Spain. PBMCs, B-cell-depleted T cells, or T cells provided the cDNA or gDNA that made up the material.

The Seattle patients, enrolled during active infection, were followed longitudinally. In the study's own analysis: Cell counts per sample came from amplifying reference gene primers. Data came from immunoSEQ multiplex PCR; TCRdb stores just in-frame clones and leaves some out. V and J calls and clone size are as listed in that table; D and trimming were resolved from the DNA. In the table there are 200,000 to 250,000 clones, 85% to 90% of which are singletons. V lost 3 bases to trimming and J lost 11 bases, with 13 bases between them. CDR3 length equals 12 residues. Germline-derived CDR1 and CDR2 are SNHLY and FYNNEI.

Sequences were obtained from peripheral blood. This sequence was found in a man aged 25 to 45 with COVID-19, enrolled during active disease. This chain uses TRBV2 with TRBJ1-1; D call uncertain. This CDR3 is CASSDDLSGAFF. CDR3 nucleotide sequence: TGTGCCAGCAGTGATGACCTTTCGGGGGCTTTCTTT.